This entry concerns a single T cell receptor beta chain. The antigen is not known. The entry originates in a study of T-cell memory formation after mild COVID-19. Employing constant-segment primers, 5'RACE generated TCR alpha and TCR beta cDNA libraries bearing sample barcodes and UMIs. MiXCR was run by TCRdb on the 5' RACE reads, yielding one entry per CDR3 protein. Counted here are 530,000 or so distinct CDR3 sequences, around 15% occurring once; the ten biggest clones make up less than 10%. Findings and caveats of the study: Clones that contracted from day 15 to 85 were balanced CD4/CD8, while later expanders leaned CD4+. Certain responding clones were present in pre-infection memory, suggesting participation of cross-reactive memory.

The CDR3 extends over 16 amino acids. Germline CDR1 reads LGHNA; CDR2 reads YSLEER. With 0 bases removed from V and 0 bases from J, the gap between germline ends came to 9 bases. The clonotype originates from an adult woman who had mild COVID-19 (a few samples of this study predate the infection). Cell type and time point are not known. This sequence joins TRBV4-3 and TRBJ2-1; D not certain. The sequenced material came from PBMCs or a T cell subset sorted from them (not recorded which). CDR3 loop: CASSQEGDNSYNEQFF. The CDR3 nucleotides are TGCGCCAGCAGCCAAGAGGGTGACAACTCCTACAATGAGCAGTTCTTC.